This TCR beta chain was sequenced during a study of blood T cells in healthy people across ages. Per-sample PBMC isolation yielded at least 7 million cells. Note on this clonotype: Antigen specificity is unknown.

Whole-study findings and limits: Relative to aged donors, long-lived donors carried more naive CD4+ cells and displayed higher diversity. Unsorted PBMC material precluded a definitive naive versus antigen-experienced comparison.

Germline V gene data show CDR1 as MNHEY and CDR2 as SVGEGT. Between the trimmed V and J ends, which lost 2 bases and 7 bases, there was a span of 15 bases. This CDR3 has 14 amino acids. Then a second PCR, running about 7 to 11 cycles, was carried out with a sample-barcoded 5' primer and a J-beta primer mix. Each CDR3 protein gets one entry after TCRdb re-called the 5' RACE reads with MiXCR. The sample records about 1.1 million distinct CDR3 sequences, more than 30% being singletons. The chain couples TRBV6-2 or TRBV6-3 to TRBJ2-7; D is unclear. The receptor comes from a young man in good health. Sequenced: blood. The CDR3 region is CASSYEPQFYEQYF. The CDR3 DNA reads as TGTGCCAGCAGTTACGAGCCCCAGTTCTATGAGCAGTACTTC.